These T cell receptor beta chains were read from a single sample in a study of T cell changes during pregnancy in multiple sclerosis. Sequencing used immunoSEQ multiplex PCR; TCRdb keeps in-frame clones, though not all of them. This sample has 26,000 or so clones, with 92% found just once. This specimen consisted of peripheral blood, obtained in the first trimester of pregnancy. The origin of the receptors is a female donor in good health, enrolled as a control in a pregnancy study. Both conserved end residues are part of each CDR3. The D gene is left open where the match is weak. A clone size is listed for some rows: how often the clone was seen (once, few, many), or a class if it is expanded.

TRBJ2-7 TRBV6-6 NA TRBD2 CASRFGLAGGRDEQYF TGTGCCAGCAGATTCGGACTAGCGGGAGGAAGAGACGAGCAGTACTTC
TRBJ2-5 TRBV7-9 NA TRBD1 CASSLAVGQGVSQYF TGTGCCAGCAGCTTAGCCGTAGGACAGGGGGTATCCCAGTACTTC
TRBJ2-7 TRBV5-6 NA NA CASTRGGPGEQYF TGTGCCAGCACCCGAGGCGGGCCGGGCGAGCAGTACTTC
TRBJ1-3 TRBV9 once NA CASSRGAGGSGNTIYF TGTGCCAGCAGCAGGGGGGCGGGGGGTTCTGGAAACACCATATATTTT
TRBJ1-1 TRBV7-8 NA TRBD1 CASSLAWAGTGPLNTEAFF TGTGCCAGCAGCTTAGCGTGGGCCGGGACAGGCCCCTTGAACACTGAAGCTTTCTTT
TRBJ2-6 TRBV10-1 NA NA CASSCGSSAQSRANVLTF TGCGCCAGCAGTTGTGGTTCAAGTGCACAAAGTCGGGCCAACGTCCTGACTTTC
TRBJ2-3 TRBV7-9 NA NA CASSFGGTDTQYF TGTGCCAGCAGCTTCGGCGGGACGGATACGCAGTATTTT
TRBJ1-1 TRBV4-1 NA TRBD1 CASSQVWGTGNTEAFF TGCGCCAGCAGCCAAGTTTGGGGGACAGGGAACACTGAAGCTTTCTTT
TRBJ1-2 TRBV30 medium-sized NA CAWSAQTGYGYTF TGTGCCTGGTCGGCCCAAACGGGCTATGGCTACACCTTC
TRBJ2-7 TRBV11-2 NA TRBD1 CASSFGQGLEQYF TGTGCCAGCAGCTTCGGACAGGGTCTCGAGCAGTACTTC
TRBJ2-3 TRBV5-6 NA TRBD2 CASSPAGVVDTQYF TGTGCCAGCAGCCCAGCGGGAGTGGTAGATACGCAGTATTTT
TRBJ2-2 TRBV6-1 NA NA CASSQGIGTGELFF TGTGCCAGCAGCCAGGGGATTGGCACCGGGGAGCTGTTTTTT
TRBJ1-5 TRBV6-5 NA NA CASKRTQNSNQPQHF TGTGCCAGCAAGAGGACACAGAATAGCAATCAGCCCCAGCATTTT
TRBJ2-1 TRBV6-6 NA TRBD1 CASTNDRGLNEQFF TGTGCCAGCACAAATGACAGGGGTCTCAATGAGCAGTTCTTC
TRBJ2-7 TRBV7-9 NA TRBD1 CASSLGQGTYEQYF TGTGCCAGCAGCTTGGGACAGGGGACCTACGAGCAGTACTTC
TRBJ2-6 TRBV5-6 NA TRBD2 CASSPGGTDSGANVLTF TGTGCCAGCAGCCCGGGGGGGACCGACTCTGGGGCCAACGTCCTGACTTTC
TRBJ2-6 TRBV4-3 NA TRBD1 CASSQDLEPGQGSGANVLTF TGCGCCAGCAGCCAAGACCTAGAGCCGGGACAGGGGTCTGGGGCCAACGTCCTGACTTTC
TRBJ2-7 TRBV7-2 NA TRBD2 CASSLALAGGPKEQYF TGTGCCAGCAGCTTAGCGCTAGCGGGAGGGCCAAAGGAGCAGTACTTC